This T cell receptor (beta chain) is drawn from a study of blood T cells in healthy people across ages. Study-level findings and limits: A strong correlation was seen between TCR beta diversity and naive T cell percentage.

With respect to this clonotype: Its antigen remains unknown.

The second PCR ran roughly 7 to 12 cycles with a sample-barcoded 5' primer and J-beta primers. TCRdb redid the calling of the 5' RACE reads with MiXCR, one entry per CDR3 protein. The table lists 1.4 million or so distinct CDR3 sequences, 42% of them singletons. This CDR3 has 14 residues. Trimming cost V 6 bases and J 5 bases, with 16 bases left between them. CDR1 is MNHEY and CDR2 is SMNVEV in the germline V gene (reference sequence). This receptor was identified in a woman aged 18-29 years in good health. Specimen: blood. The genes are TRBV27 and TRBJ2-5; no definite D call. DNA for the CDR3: TGTGCCAGCAGAAGGGCCTCCCCGTTGGAGACCCAGTACTTC. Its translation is CASRRASPLETQYF.